This T cell receptor beta chain is drawn from a study of CD8+ T cells in alopecia areata. Study-wide findings and caveats: Researchers reported that TCR sharing among patients proved less clear than in mice, possibly HLA-linked. Lesional scalp, notably in alopecia totalis/universalis, had clonality above that of normal scalp. Many expanded lesional clones persisted during tofacitinib (in both scalp and blood).

This CDR3 has 14 amino acids. V lost 8 bases to trimming and J lost 5 bases, with 19 bases between them. CDR1 and CDR2 (germline): GTSNPN, SVGIG (reference sequence). Turning to this clone: Its target is not known.

Isolated RNA was reverse transcribed into cDNA used as the sequencing template. TCRdb keeps only in-frame clones here, not all; method: immunoSEQ multiplex PCR. The sample has under 350,000 clones; 58% are singletons. Treatment meaning: oral pan-JAK inhibitor, 5-10 mg twice daily. Investigators sorted PBMCs to obtain both CD4+ and CD8+ T cells. The chain carries TRBV30 and TRBJ1-5; D perhaps matches TRBD1 (5 bases). The receptor was derived from a human donor with alopecia areata. Specimen: CD4+ T cells sorted from blood, collected at week 24, from a patient treated with tofacitinib. The CDR3 DNA reads TGTGCCGCGAGGGGAACATCAAACTATCAGCCCCAGCATTTT. Translation gives CAARGTSNYQPQHF.